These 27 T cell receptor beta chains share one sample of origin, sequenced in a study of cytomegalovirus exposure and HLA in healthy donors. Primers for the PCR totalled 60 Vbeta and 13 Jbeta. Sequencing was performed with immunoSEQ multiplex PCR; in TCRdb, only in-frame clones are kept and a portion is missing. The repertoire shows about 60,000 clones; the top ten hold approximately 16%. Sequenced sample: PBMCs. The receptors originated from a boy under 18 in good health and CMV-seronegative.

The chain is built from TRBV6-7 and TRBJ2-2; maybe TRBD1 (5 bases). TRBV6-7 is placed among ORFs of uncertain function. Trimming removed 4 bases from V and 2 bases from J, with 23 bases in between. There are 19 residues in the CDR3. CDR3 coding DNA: TGTGCCAGCAGTTCCCACCTCCCCAAGGGGCGATTTAACACCGGGGAGCTGTTTTTT. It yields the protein CASSSHLPKGRFNTGELFF.

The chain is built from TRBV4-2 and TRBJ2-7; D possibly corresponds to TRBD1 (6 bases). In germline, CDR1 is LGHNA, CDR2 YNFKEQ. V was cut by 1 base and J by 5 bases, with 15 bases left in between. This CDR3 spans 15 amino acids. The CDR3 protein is CASSQVTGRKNEQYF. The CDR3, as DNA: TGTGCCAGCAGCCAAGTAACAGGGCGTAAGAACGAGCAGTACTTC.

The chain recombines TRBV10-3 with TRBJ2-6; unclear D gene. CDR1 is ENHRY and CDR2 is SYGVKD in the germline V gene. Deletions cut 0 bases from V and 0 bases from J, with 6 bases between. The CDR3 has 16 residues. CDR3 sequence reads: CAISESAGSGANVLTF. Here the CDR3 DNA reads TGTGCCATCAGTGAGTCGGCAGGCTCTGGGGCCAACGTCCTGACTTTC.

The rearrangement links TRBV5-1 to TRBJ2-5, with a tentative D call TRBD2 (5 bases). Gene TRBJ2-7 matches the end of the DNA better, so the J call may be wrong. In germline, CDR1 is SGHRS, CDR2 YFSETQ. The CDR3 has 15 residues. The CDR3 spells CASSLDGSTRGEQYF. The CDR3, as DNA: TGCGCCAGCAGCTTGGATGGGTCCACTAGAGGCGAGCAGTACTTC.

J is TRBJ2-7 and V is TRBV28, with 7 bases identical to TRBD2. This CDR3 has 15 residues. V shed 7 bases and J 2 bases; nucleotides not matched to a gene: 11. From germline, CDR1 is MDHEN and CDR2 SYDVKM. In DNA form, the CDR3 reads TGTGCCAGCACCTTAATGTGGGGGAGGGCCTACGAGCAGTACTTC. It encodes CASTLMWGRAYEQYF.

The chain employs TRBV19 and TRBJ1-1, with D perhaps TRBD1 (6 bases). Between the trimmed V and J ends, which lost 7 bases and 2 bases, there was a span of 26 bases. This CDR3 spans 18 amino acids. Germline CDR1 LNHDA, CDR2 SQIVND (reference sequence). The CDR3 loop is CASTTPPGTNPVNTEAFF. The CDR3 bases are TGTGCCAGTACCACCCCTCCCGGGACAAACCCTGTCAACACTGAAGCTTTCTTT.

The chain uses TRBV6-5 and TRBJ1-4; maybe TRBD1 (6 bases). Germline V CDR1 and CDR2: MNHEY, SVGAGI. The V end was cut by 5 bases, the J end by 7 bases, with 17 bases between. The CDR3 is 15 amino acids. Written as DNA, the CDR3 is TGTGCCAGCAGTGCGCGGACAGACTATGGTGAAAAACTGTTTTTT. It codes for CASSARTDYGEKLFF.

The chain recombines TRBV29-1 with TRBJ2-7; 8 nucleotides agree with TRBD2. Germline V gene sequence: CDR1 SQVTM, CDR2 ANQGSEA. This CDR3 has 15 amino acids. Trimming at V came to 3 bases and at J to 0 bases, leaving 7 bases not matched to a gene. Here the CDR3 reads CSVEKLAVSSYEQYF. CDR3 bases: TGCAGCGTTGAGAAACTAGCGGTTAGCTCCTACGAGCAGTACTTC.

The CDR3 nucleotides are TGTGCCAGCACCCTGCGAGCCAACGTCCTGACTTTC. It codes for CASTLRANVLTF. This chain connects TRBV7-9 to TRBJ2-6; D remains ambiguous. The CDR3 is 12 amino acids. Germline V CDR1 and CDR2: SEHNR, FQNEAQ (reference sequence). The V gene lost 7 bases and the J gene lost 7 bases, with 8 bases spanning the gap.

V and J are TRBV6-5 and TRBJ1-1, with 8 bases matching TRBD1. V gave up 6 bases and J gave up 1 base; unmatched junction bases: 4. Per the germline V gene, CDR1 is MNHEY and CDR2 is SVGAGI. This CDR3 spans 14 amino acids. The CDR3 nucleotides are TGTGCCAGCAGCCCCGGGACAGGGAACACTGAAGCTTTCTTT. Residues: CASSPGTGNTEAFF.

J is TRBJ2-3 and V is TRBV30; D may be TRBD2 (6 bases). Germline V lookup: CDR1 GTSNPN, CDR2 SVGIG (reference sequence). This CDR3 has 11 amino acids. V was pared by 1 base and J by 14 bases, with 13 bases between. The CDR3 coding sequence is TGTGCCTGGAGTGGGGACTCACTGGCGTATTTT. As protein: CAWSGDSLAYF. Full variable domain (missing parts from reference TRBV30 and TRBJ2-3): SQTIHQWPATLVQPVGSPLSLECTVEGTSNPNLYWYRQAAGRGLQLLFYSVGIGQISSEVPQNLSASRPQDRQFILSSKKLLLSDSGFYLCAWSGDSLAYFGPGTRLTVL.

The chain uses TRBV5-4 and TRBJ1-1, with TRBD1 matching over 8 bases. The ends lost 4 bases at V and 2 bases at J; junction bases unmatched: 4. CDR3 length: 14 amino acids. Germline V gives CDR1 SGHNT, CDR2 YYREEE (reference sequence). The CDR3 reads CASSPRGQNTEAFF. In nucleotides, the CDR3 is TGTGCCAGCAGCCCCAGGGGGCAAAACACTGAAGCTTTCTTT.

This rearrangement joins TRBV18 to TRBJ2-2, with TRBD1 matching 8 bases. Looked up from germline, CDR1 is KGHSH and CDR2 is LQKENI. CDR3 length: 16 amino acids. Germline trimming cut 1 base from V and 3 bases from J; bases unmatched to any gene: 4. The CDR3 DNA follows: TGTGCCAGCTCACCACGTCAGGGGGCGGACACCGGGGAGCTGTTTTTT. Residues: CASSPRQGADTGELFF. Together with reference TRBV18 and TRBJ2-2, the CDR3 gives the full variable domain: NAGVMQNPRHLVRRRGQEARLRCSPMKGHSHVYWYRQLPEEGLKFMVYLQKENIIDESGMPKERFSAEFPKEGPSILRIQQVVRGDSAAYFCASSPRQGADTGELFFGEGSRLTVL.

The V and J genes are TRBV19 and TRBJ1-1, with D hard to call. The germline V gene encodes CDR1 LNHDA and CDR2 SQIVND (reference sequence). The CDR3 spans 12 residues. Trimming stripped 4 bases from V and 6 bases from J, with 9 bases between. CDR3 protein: CASSRTMAEAFF. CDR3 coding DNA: TGTGCCAGTAGTAGGACTATGGCTGAAGCTTTCTTT.

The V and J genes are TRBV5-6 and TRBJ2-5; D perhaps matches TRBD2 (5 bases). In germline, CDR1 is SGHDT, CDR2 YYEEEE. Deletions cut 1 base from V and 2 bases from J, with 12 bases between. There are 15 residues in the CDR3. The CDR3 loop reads CASSLIGRGQETQYF. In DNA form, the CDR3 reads TGTGCCAGCAGCTTGATAGGGAGAGGGCAAGAGACCCAGTACTTC.

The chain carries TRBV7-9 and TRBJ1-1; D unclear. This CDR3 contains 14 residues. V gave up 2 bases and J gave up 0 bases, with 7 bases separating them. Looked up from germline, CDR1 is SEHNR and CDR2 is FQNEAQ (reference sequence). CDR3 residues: CASSLNGLNTEAFF. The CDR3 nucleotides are TGTGCCAGCAGCTTAAATGGCCTGAACACTGAAGCTTTCTTT.

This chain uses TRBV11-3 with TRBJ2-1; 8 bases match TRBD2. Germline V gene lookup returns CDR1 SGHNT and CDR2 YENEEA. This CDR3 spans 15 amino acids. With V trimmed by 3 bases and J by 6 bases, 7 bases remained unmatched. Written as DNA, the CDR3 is TGTGCCAGCAGCTTCGGCGGGGGGACGGGCAATGAGCAGTTCTTC. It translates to CASSFGGGTGNEQFF. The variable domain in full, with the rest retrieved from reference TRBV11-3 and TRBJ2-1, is EAGVVQSPRYKIIEKKQPVAFWCNPISGHNTLYWYLQNLGQGPELLIRYENEEAVDDSQLPKDRFSAERLKGVDSTLKIQPAELGDSAVYLCASSFGGGTGNEQFFGPGTRLTVL.

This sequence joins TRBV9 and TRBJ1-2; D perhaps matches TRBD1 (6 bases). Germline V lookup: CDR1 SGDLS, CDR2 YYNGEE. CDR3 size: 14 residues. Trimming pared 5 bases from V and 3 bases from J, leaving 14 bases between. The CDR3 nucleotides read TGTGCCAGCAGAGCTACAGGGATGGACTATGGCTACACCTTC. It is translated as CASRATGMDYGYTF.

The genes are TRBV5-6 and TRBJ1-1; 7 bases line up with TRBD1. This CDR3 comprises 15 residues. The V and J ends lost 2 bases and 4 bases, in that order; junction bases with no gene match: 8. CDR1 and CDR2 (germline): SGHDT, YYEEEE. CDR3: CASSLGGQLGTEAFF. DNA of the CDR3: TGTGCCAGCAGCTTAGGGGGACAGCTGGGCACTGAAGCTTTCTTT.

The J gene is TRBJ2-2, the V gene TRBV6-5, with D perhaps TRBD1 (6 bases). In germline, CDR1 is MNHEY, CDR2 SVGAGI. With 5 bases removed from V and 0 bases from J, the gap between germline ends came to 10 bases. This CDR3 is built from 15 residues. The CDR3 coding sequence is TGTGCCAGCAGTCCCGGGACATCGAACACCGGGGAGCTGTTTTTT. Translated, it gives CASSPGTSNTGELFF.

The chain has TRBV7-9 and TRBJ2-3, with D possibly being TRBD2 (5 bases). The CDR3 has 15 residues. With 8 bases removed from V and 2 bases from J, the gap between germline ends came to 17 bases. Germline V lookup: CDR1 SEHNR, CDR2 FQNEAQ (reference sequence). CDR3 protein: CASGREVSPTDTQYF. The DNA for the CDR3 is TGTGCCAGCGGCCGGGAAGTCTCCCCCACAGATACGCAGTATTTT.

The CDR3 DNA follows: TGTGCCAGCTCACCAGACCCGGGTTGGGAAAAACTGTTTTTT. Translating gives CASSPDPGWEKLFF. This rearrangement joins TRBV18 to TRBJ1-4; D remains ambiguous. Trimming left V 2 bases short and J 8 bases short, with 12 bases between. The germline V gene encodes CDR1 KGHSH and CDR2 LQKENI. This CDR3 spans 14 amino acids.

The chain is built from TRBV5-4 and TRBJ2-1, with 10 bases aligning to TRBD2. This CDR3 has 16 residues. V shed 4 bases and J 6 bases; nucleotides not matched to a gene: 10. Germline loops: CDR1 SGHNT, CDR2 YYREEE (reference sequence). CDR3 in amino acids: CASSLAGVGPGNEQFF. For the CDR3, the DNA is TGTGCCAGCAGCCTAGCGGGAGTTGGTCCAGGCAATGAGCAGTTCTTC.

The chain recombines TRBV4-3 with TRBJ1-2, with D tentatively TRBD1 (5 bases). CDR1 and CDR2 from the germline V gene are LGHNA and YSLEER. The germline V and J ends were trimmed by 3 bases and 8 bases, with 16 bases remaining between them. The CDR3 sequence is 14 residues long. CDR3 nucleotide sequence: TGCGCCAGCAGCCAGCTAGGGGTTAGTAAGGGCTACACCTTC. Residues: CASSQLGVSKGYTF.

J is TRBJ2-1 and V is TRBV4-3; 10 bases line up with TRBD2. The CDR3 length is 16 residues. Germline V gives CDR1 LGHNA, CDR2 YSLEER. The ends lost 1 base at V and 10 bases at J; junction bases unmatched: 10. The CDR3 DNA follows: TGCGCCAGCAGCCAAGGGGGTCTAGCGGGAGTTGGGGAGCAGTTCTTC. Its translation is CASSQGGLAGVGEQFF.

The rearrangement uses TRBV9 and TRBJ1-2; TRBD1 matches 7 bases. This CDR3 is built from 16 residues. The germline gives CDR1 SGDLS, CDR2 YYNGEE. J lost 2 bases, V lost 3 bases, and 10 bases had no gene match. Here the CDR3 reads CASSALDRELNYGYTF. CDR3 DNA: TGTGCCAGCAGCGCTTTAGACAGGGAATTGAACTATGGCTACACCTTC.

CDR3 protein: CASSYDDRYTEAFF. CDR3 sequence (DNA): TGTGCCAGCTCATACGATGACAGATACACTGAAGCTTTCTTT. V and J are TRBV18 and TRBJ1-1; a weak D match, TRBD1 (5 bases). The V end was cut by 5 bases, the J end by 3 bases, with 13 bases between. The CDR3 contains 14 residues. Germline assignment: CDR1 KGHSH and CDR2 LQKENI. Using reference TRBV18 and TRBJ1-1 for the parts outside the CDR3, the full variable domain is NAGVMQNPRHLVRRRGQEARLRCSPMKGHSHVYWYRQLPEEGLKFMVYLQKENIIDESGMPKERFSAEFPKEGPSILRIQQVVRGDSAAYFCASSYDDRYTEAFFGQGTRLTVV.